This T cell receptor beta chain was profiled in a study of PD-1 blockade in classical Hodgkin lymphoma. Study-wide context: Nivolumab 3 mg/kg was given intravenously every 2 weeks.

Assay: immunoSEQ multiplex PCR; the TCRdb copy retains only in-frame clones and omits some. This sample has nearly 50,000 clones, with roughly 80% found just once. Trimming shortened V by 0 bases and J by 4 bases, and 7 bases separated the two germline ends. There are 13 residues in the CDR3. Germline loops: CDR1 SGHDT, CDR2 YYEEEE. As for time point: cycle 4 day 1 (C4D1), after 6 weeks of nivolumab. No patient escaped relapse after autologous stem cell transplantation, and brentuximab vedotin exposure varied. The sample in question was peripheral blood mononuclear cells (PBMCs), obtained before the fourth cycle of nivolumab. The chain employs TRBV5-6 and TRBJ2-5; perhaps TRBD2 as D (6 bases). The source of this sequence is a human donor with classical Hodgkin lymphoma. In DNA, the CDR3 is TGTGCCAGCAGCTTGGTCGGGGGAGAGACCCAGTACTTC. Amino acid sequence: CASSLVGGETQYF.